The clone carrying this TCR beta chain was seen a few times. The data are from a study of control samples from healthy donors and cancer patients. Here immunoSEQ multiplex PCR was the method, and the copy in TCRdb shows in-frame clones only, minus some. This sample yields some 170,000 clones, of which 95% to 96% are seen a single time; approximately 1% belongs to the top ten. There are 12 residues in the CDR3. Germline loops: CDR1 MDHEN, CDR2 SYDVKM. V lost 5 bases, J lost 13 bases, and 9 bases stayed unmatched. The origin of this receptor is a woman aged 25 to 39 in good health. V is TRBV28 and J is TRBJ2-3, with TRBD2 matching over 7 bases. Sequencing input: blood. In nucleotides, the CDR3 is TGTGCCAGCAGTCTCTCTGGGGGGAGGGAGTATTTT. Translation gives CASSLSGGREYF. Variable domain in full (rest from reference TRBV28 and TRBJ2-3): DVKVTQSSRYLVKRTGEKVFLECVQDMDHENMFWYRQDPGLGLRLIYFSYDVKMKEKGDIPEGYSVSREKKERFSLILESASTNQTSMYLCASSLSGGREYFGPGTRLTVL.